Presented here are 8 T cell receptor beta chains from one specimen sequenced in a study of vaccination and CD4 T cells after COVID-19. Treatment meaning: roughly 11-day PBMC culture with coronavirus spike peptide pools or control peptides (ViraFEST assay). Antigens for these TCRs are unknown. Sequencing of cultured CD4+ T cell DNA used the Oncomine TCR Beta short-read assay. In TCRdb, the PCR reads were re-called with MiXCR into one record per CDR3 protein. The sample contains 8,000 or so distinct CDR3 sequences, 20% to 25% of which appear only once. This material consisted of CD4+ T cells from blood, cultured in vitro, taken after SARS-CoV-2 vaccination. The receptors derive from a human donor who had recovered from COVID-19.

The chain uses TRBV7-6 and TRBJ2-3; 7 nucleotides match TRBD2. Trimming removed 6 bases from V and 4 bases from J; junction bases left unmatched: 10. The CDR3 has 15 amino acids. The germline CDR1 and CDR2 sequences are SGHVS and FNYEAQ. CDR3 amino acids: CASSRTTSPSDTQYF. The CDR3, as DNA: TGTGCCAGCAGTCGAACGACTAGCCCCTCAGATACGCAGTATTTT.

This clonotype was detected only a few times. The chain is built from TRBV5-1 and TRBJ2-5; 8 bases line up with TRBD2. V trimming: 0 bases; J trimming: 5 bases; junction bases outside the gene matches: 12. Germline V lookup: CDR1 SGHRS, CDR2 YFSETQ. The CDR3 runs to 17 residues. The CDR3 nucleotides are TGCGCCAGCAGCTTGGCCGGGAGCGGGGGAGCACAGGAGACCCAGTACTTC. Translation: CASSLAGSGGAQETQYF.

The chain couples TRBV6-4 to TRBJ2-5; TRBD2 matches 9 bases. V shed 8 bases, J shed 0 bases, and the junction held 10 bases outside the gene matches. The germline gives CDR1 MRHNA, CDR2 SNTAGT. This CDR3 spans 16 amino acids. The CDR3 loop is CASPFPLAGYQETQYF. The CDR3 DNA sequence: TGTGCCAGCCCATTCCCCCTAGCGGGGTACCAAGAGACCCAGTACTTC.

The CDR3 loop is CASSLVRQGNTEAFF. For the CDR3, the DNA is TGTGCCAGCAGCTTGGTTCGGCAGGGGAACACTGAAGCTTTCTTT. The V gene is TRBV5-4, the J gene TRBJ1-1; TRBD1 is a possible D gene (5 bases). The ends were cut back, 0 bases at V and 1 base at J, with 10 bases in the middle. Germline CDR1 reads SGHNT; CDR2 reads YYREEE (reference sequence). CDR3 length: 15 amino acids.

This clonotype turned up a few times. The CDR3 loop is CSAPGGSRNSYNEQFF. In nucleotides, the CDR3 is TGCAGTGCCCCTGGAGGAAGCCGAAACTCCTACAATGAGCAGTTCTTC. The chain couples TRBV20-1 to TRBJ2-1, with a possible D match to TRBD2 (5 bases). This CDR3 spans 16 amino acids. Trimming left V 6 bases short and J 0 bases short, with 18 bases between. Germline V gives CDR1 DFQATT, CDR2 SNEGSKA (reference sequence).

By share, this clonotype counts as medium-sized. V is TRBV27 and J is TRBJ2-7; unclear D gene. V shed 0 bases and J shed 5 bases, with 8 bases lying between them. Germline V gene lookup returns CDR1 MNHEY and CDR2 SMNVEV (reference sequence). The CDR3 extends over 13 amino acids. The CDR3 region has the DNA TGTGCCAGCAGTTTATCTCTAGGCGACGAGCAGTACTTC. Translation: CASSLSLGDEQYF.

This clonotype is medium-sized in the sample. This chain uses TRBV7-8 with TRBJ1-2; D remains ambiguous. Looked up from germline, CDR1 is SGHVS and CDR2 is FQNEAQ. V was clipped by 2 bases and J by 4 bases, with 11 bases between them. The CDR3 extends over 14 amino acids. In nucleotides, the CDR3 is TGTGCCAGCAGCTTAAGGGTTCTGGGCTATGGCTACACCTTC. It is translated as CASSLRVLGYGYTF.

With regard to this clonotype: A much larger clone sits a single nucleotide away, making a read error possible. The V call is TRBV27, the J call TRBJ1-2, with TRBD1 as a possible D gene (6 bases). This CDR3 is 15 amino acids long. Germline V gene data show CDR1 as MNHEY and CDR2 as SMNVEV (reference sequence). Trimming took 4 bases from V and 8 from J, leaving 20 bases between them. CDR3 residues: CASSSIRDIRWGYTF. Written as DNA, the CDR3 is TGTGCCAGCAGTTCCATCCGGGACATTCGTTGGGGCTACACCTTC.